Listed below are T cell receptor beta chains from one sample, sequenced in a study of T cells in localized non-small cell lung cancer. The protocol was immunoSEQ multiplex PCR, while the TCRdb copy is restricted to in-frame clones and leaves out a portion. This sample has approximately 20,000 clones, with 89% found just once. Source: peripheral blood, taken before any cancer treatment. The source of these receptors is a man aged 40 to 75 with stage I lung adenocarcinoma. CDR3s include the opening cysteine and the closing phenylalanine or tryptophan. A D gene is named only where the DNA matches it firmly. For some rows the clone size is stated as once, few or many, or as a class when expanded; others skip it.

j_call clone_size d_call v_call cdr3_aa cdr3_nt
TRBJ2-7 . . TRBV30 CAWSPPAGGTYEQYF TGTGCCTGGAGTCCCCCCGCCGGCGGAACTTACGAGCAGTACTTC
TRBJ2-1 . TRBD2 TRBV9 CASSVVGGRAGEQFF TGTGCCAGCAGCGTAGTTGGCGGGAGGGCCGGGGAGCAGTTCTTC
TRBJ2-1 . TRBD2 TRBV2 CASSVGTSGMIPFF TGTGCCAGCAGTGTGGGGACTAGCGGGATGATACCGTTCTTC
TRBJ2-7 . . TRBV6-5 CASSVPQGTWDEQYF TGTGCCAGCAGCGTACCGCAAGGCACCTGGGACGAGCAGTACTTC
TRBJ1-3 . . TRBV28 CGAIGVGNTIYF TGTGGAGCTATAGGGGTAGGAAACACCATATATTTT
TRBJ1-2 . . TRBV19 CASSRWGGEDYGYTF TGTGCCAGTAGTAGATGGGGAGGCGAAGACTATGGCTACACCTTC
TRBJ2-5 . . TRBV4-1 CASSRKMGGAQETQYF TGCGCCAGCAGCCGCAAGATGGGTGGAGCCCAAGAGACCCAGTACTTC
TRBJ2-7 . TRBD1 TRBV18 CASSPTGALDYEQYF TGTGCCAGCTCACCCACAGGGGCCCTAGACTACGAGCAGTACTTC
TRBJ2-7 . TRBD2 TRBV29-1 CSARTSGRASAGLEQYF TGCAGCGCCCGGACTAGCGGGAGGGCCTCGGCGGGGTTGGAGCAGTACTTC
TRBJ2-1 . . TRBV27 CASSLGYNEQFF TGTGCCAGCAGTTTGGGGTACAATGAGCAGTTCTTC
TRBJ2-2 . . TRBV6-5 CASSYSTVGELFF TGTGCCAGCAGTTACTCGACTGTTGGGGAGCTGTTTTTT
TRBJ2-1 . . TRBV27 CASSLAGTYEQFF TGTGCCAGCAGTCTGGCGGGAACCTATGAGCAGTTCTTC
TRBJ1-2 . . TRBV19 CASSTSSRQGTYGYTF TGTGCCAGTAGTACCTCGTCTCGGCAGGGAACCTATGGCTACACCTTC
TRBJ1-1 . TRBD1 TRBV7-6 CASSPDRVGAFF TGTGCCAGCAGCCCTGACAGGGTTGGGGCTTTCTTT
TRBJ2-1 . . TRBV27 CASSTGTVSSYNEQFF TGTGCCAGCAGTACCGGGACGGTCAGCTCCTACAATGAGCAGTTCTTC
TRBJ2-3 . TRBD2 TRBV14 CASSQDSGGGGGTDTQYF TGTGCCAGCAGCCAAGATTCTGGTGGCGGGGGGGGCACAGATACGCAGTATTTT
TRBJ1-1 . . TRBV13 CASSSPEGGTEAFF TGTGCCAGCAGCTCACCGGAGGGGGGCACTGAAGCTTTCTTT
TRBJ2-3 . TRBD2 TRBV5-4 CASSLIAGGLGDTQYF TGTGCCAGCAGTTTGATAGCGGGGGGATTAGGAGATACGCAGTATTTT
TRBJ2-3 . . TRBV11-3 CASSSQAEISTDTQYF TGTGCCAGCAGCTCACAAGCGGAGATCTCCACAGATACGCAGTATTTT
TRBJ1-1 . . TRBV27 CASKLRGGVTEAFF TGTGCCAGCAAGCTCAGAGGGGGAGTCACTGAAGCTTTCTTT
TRBJ1-2 . TRBD1 TRBV30 CAWSWDRNFYTF TGTGCCTGGAGTTGGGACAGGAACTTCTACACCTTC
TRBJ1-5 . . TRBV4-1 CASSQDWAVLNQPQHF TGCGCCAGCAGCCAAGATTGGGCGGTCTTGAACCAGCCCCAGCATTTT
TRBJ2-7 . . TRBV27 CASSMRVRGSYEQYF TGTGCCAGCAGTATGAGGGTGCGGGGCTCCTACGAGCAGTACTTC
TRBJ2-3 . TRBD2 TRBV5-1 CASSGGSGGTSTDTQYF TGCGCCAGCTCCGGGGGTAGCGGGGGCACTAGCACAGATACGCAGTATTTT
TRBJ1-2 . . TRBV7-9 CASSLAQGANYGYTF TGTGCCAGCAGCTTAGCACAGGGAGCTAACTATGGCTACACCTTC
TRBJ2-2 . . TRBV18 CASSPLAGTTGELFF TGTGCCAGCTCACCACTCGCGGGGACCACCGGGGAGCTGTTTTTT
TRBJ2-2 . TRBD1 TRBV28 CASSLTGGDGELFF TGTGCCAGCAGCCTCACAGGGGGCGACGGGGAGCTGTTTTTT
TRBJ2-7 . TRBD2 TRBV6-5 CASSYGTSGSYEQYF TGTGCCAGCAGTTACGGGACTAGCGGGAGTTACGAGCAGTACTTC
TRBJ2-3 . TRBD2 TRBV11-3 CASSLGSSGGADTQYF TGTGCCAGCAGCCTTGGGTCTAGCGGGGGCGCAGATACGCAGTATTTT
TRBJ2-2 once . TRBV10-3 CAISAPGESTGELFF TGTGCCATCAGTGCCCCGGGGGAGAGCACCGGGGAGCTGTTTTTT
TRBJ2-1 . TRBD2 TRBV4-2 CASSPRGETSANEQFF TGTGCCAGCAGCCCAAGGGGGGAGACTAGCGCTAATGAGCAGTTCTTC
TRBJ1-1 . . TRBV4-1 CASSRSGEDTEAFF TGCGCCAGCAGCCGGAGTGGGGAGGACACTGAAGCTTTCTTT
TRBJ1-1 . . TRBV27 CASSLREYTEAFF TGTGCCAGCAGTTTAAGAGAGTACACTGAAGCTTTCTTT
TRBJ2-1 . . TRBV19 CASSLLGRDNEQFF TGTGCCAGTAGTCTCCTTGGTAGGGACAATGAGCAGTTCTTC
TRBJ1-2 few . TRBV18 CASSPRTASGYTF TGTGCCAGCTCACCAAGGACAGCTTCTGGCTACACCTTC
TRBJ1-2 . . TRBV28 CASSLSYGYTF TGTGCCAGCAGCCTTTCCTATGGCTACACCTTC
TRBJ2-3 . . TRBV5-1 CASSSGVWRGRADTQYF TGCGCCAGCAGCTCAGGCGTATGGCGGGGTCGTGCAGATACGCAGTATTTT
TRBJ2-3 . TRBD2 TRBV6-6 CASSYRSSGGTDTQYF TGTGCCAGCAGTTACCGGTCTAGCGGGGGAACAGATACGCAGTATTTT
TRBJ2-4 . . TRBV7-2 CASSLVKRSDIQYF TGTGCCAGCAGCTTAGTCAAGCGGTCGGACATTCAGTACTTC
TRBJ2-7 . . TRBV11-2 CASSSTFLRDEQYF TGTGCCAGCAGCTCCACCTTCTTAAGGGACGAGCAGTACTTC
TRBJ2-5 . TRBD1 TRBV28 CASSSRQGRFETQYF TGTGCCAGCAGTTCACGACAGGGGCGGTTTGAGACCCAGTACTTC
TRBJ1-5 . . TRBV30 CAWSTLGGTQPQHF TGTGCCTGGAGTACACTAGGGGGTACTCAGCCCCAGCATTTT
TRBJ2-1 . TRBD2 TRBV10-3 CAISPSGSNEQFF TGTGCCATCTCGCCTAGCGGGAGTAATGAGCAGTTCTTC
TRBJ2-1 . TRBD2 TRBV2 CASSEKRGAEFF TGTGCCAGCAGTGAAAAGCGGGGGGCGGAGTTCTTC
TRBJ1-1 . . TRBV28 CASSLGQKAFF TGTGCCAGCAGTTTGGGACAAAAAGCTTTCTTT